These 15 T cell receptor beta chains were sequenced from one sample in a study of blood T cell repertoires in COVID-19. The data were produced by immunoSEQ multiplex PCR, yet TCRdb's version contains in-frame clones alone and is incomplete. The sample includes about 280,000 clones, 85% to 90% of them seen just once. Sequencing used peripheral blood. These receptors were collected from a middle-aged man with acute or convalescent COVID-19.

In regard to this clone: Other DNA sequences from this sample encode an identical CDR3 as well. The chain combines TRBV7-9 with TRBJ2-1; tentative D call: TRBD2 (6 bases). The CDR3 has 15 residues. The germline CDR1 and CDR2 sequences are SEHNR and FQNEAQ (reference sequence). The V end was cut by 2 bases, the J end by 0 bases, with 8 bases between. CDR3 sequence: CASSLRGSSYNEQFF. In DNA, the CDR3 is TGTGCCAGCAGCTTACGGGGGAGCTCCTACAATGAGCAGTTCTTC.

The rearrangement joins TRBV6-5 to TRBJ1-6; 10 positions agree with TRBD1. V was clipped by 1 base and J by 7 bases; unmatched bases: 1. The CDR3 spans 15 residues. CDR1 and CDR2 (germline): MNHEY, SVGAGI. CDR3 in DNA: TGTGCCAGCAGTTACTGGACAGGGGGGAATTCACCCCTCCACTTT. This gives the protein CASSYWTGGNSPLHF.

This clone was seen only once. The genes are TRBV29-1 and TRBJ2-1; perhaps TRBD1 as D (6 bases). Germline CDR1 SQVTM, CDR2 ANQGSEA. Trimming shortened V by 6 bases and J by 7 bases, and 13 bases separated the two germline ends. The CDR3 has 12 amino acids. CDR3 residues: CSVGHPRNEQFF. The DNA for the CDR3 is TGCAGCGTGGGACATCCAAGGAATGAGCAGTTCTTC.

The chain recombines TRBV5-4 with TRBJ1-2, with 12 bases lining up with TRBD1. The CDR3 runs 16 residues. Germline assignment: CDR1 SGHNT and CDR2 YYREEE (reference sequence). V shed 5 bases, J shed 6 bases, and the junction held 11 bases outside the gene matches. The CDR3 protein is CASSPVPGQGANGYTF. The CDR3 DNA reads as TGTGCCAGCAGTCCTGTACCGGGACAGGGGGCGAATGGCTACACCTTC.

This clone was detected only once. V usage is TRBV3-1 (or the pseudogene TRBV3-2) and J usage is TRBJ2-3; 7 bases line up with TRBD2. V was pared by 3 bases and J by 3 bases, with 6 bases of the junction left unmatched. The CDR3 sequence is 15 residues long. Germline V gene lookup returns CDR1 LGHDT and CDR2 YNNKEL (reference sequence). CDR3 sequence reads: CASSQETSPTDTQYF. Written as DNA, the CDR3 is TGTGCCAGCAGCCAGGAGACTAGCCCAACAGATACGCAGTATTTT.

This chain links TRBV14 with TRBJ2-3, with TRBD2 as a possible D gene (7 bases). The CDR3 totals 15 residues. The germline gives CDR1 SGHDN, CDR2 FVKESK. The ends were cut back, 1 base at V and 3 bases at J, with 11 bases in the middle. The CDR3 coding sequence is TGTGCCAGCAGCCAAGTGGGGGGGGCAACAGATACGCAGTATTTT. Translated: CASSQVGGATDTQYF.

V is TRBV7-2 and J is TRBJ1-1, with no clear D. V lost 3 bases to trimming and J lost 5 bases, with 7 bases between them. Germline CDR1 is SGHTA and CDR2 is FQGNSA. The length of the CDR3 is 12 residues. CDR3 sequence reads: CASSLRVTEAFF. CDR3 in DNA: TGTGCCAGCAGCTTGCGGGTTACTGAAGCTTTCTTT.

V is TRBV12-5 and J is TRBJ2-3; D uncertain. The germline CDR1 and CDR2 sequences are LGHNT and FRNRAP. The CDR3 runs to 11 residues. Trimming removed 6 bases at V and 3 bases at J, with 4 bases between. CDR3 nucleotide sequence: TGTGCTAGTGGACATACAGATACGCAGTATTTT. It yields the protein CASGHTDTQYF.

The CDR3 DNA sequence: TGTGCCAGCAGCCTTCTAGCGGGGGGGACAGATACGCAGTATTTT. Its translation is CASSLLAGGTDTQYF. The chain has TRBV7-8 and TRBJ2-3; 12 nucleotides match TRBD2. This CDR3 is built from 15 residues. With V trimmed by 5 bases and J by 3 bases, 3 bases remained unmatched. CDR1 is SGHVS and CDR2 is FQNEAQ in the germline V gene. The variable domain in full, with the rest retrieved from reference TRBV7-8 and TRBJ2-3, is GAGVSQSPRYKVAKRGQDVALRCDPISGHVSLFWYQQALGQGPEFLTYFQNEAQLDKSGLPSDRFFAERPEGSVSTLKIQRTQQEDSAVYLCASSLLAGGTDTQYFGPGTRLTVL.

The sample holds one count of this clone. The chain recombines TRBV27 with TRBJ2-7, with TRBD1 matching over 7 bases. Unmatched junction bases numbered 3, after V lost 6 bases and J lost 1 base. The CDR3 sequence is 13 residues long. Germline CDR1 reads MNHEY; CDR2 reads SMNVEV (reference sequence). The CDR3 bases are TGTGCCAGCAGGTACAGGGGATCCTACGAGCAGTACTTC. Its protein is CASRYRGSYEQYF.

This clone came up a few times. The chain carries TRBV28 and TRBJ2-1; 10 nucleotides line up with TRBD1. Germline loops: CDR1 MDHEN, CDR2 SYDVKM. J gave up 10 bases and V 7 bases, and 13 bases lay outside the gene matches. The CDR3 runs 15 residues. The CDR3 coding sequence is TGTGCCAGCATATCCGGGACAGGGGTCCTAGTGGAGCAGTTCTTC. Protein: CASISGTGVLVEQFF.

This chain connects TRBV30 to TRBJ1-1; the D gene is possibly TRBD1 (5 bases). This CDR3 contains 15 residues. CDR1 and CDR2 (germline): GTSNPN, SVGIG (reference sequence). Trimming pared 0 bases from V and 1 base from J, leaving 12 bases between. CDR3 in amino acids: CAWSVLWGENTEAFF. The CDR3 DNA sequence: TGTGCCTGGAGTGTCCTTTGGGGGGAGAACACTGAAGCTTTCTTT.

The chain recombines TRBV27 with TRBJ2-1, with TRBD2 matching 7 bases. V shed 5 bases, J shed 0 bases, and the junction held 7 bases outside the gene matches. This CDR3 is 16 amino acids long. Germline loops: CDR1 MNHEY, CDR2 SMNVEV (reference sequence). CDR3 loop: CASSPRGFRSYNEQFF. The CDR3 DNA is TGTGCCAGCAGTCCGCGGGGGTTCCGCTCCTACAATGAGCAGTTCTTC.

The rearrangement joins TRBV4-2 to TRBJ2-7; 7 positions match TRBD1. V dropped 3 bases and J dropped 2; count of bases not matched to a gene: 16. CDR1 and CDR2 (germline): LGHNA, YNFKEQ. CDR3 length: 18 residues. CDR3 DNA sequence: TGTGCCAGCAGCCATGAAACGTCGTACGGGGACAGAACCTACGAGCAGTACTTC. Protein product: CASSHETSYGDRTYEQYF.

The DNA for the CDR3 is TGTGCCAGCAGCTTGGCCGGGAGCAACGAGCAGTACTTC. Protein: CASSLAGSNEQYF. The chain is built from TRBV5-5 and TRBJ2-7; maybe TRBD2 (6 bases). Per the germline V gene, CDR1 is SGHKS and CDR2 is YYEKEE (reference sequence). The CDR3 runs 13 residues. V lost 0 bases and J 5 bases, leaving 9 bases between the germline ends.